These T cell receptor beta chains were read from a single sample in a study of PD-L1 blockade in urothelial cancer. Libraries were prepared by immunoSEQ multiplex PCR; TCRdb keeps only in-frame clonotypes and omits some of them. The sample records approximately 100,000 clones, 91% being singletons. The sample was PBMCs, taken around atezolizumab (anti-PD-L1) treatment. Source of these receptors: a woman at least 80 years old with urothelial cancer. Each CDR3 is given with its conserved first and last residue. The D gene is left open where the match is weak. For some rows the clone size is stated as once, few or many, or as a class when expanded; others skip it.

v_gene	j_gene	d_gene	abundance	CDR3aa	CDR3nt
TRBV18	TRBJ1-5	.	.	CASSTVGGRGQPQHF	TGTGCCAGCTCGACCGTGGGGGGGCGCGGTCAGCCCCAGCATTTT
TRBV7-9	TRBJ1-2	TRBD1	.	CASSLCPTGIGCGYTF	TGTGCCAGCAGCTTATGCCCGACAGGGATTGGATGTGGCTACACCTTC
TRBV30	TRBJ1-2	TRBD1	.	CAWKRTGGNGYTF	TGTGCCTGGAAGCGGACAGGGGGCAATGGCTACACCTTC
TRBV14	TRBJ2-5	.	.	CASSPIAGGETQYF	TGTGCCAGCAGCCCGATTGCCGGGGGAGAGACCCAGTACTTC
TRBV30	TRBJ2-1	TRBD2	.	CAWSTGTRSYNEQFF	TGTGCCTGGAGTACCGGGACTAGATCCTACAATGAGCAGTTCTTC
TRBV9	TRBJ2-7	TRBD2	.	CASSVGSGSYEQYF	TGTGCCAGCAGCGTAGGGAGCGGGAGCTACGAGCAGTACTTC
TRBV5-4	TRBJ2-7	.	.	CASSSDPGPSLYEQYF	TGTGCCAGCAGCTCCGACCCGGGTCCCAGCCTTTACGAGCAGTACTTC
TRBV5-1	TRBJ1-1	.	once	CASTPGWLGAVNTEAFF	TGCGCCAGCACCCCCGGGTGGCTGGGGGCGGTGAACACTGAAGCTTTCTTT
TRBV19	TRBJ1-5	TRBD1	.	CASSMRTGGQPQHF	TGTGCCAGTAGTATGCGTACAGGGGGTCAGCCCCAGCATTTT
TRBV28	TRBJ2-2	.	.	CASSSPLSDSYTGELFF	TGTGCCAGCAGTTCGCCCCTTTCTGACAGCTACACCGGGGAGCTGTTTTTT
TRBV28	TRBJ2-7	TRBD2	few	CASASAGTSVYEQYF	TGTGCCAGCGCCTCTGCAGGGACTAGCGTCTACGAGCAGTACTTC
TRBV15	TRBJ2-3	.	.	CATSRDQPGIASSTDTQYF	TGTGCCACCAGCAGAGACCAACCGGGGATAGCGAGTAGCACAGATACGCAGTATTTT
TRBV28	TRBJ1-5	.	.	CASSQGGQPQHF	TGTGCCAGCAGTCAAGGAGGGCAGCCCCAGCATTTT
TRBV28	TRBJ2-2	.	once	CASSASAGSPGELFF	TGTGCCAGCAGTGCCTCGGCAGGGTCCCCCGGGGAGCTGTTTTTT
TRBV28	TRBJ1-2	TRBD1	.	CASLFVGTGGHYGYTF	TGTGCCAGCCTCTTCGTCGGGACAGGGGGCCACTATGGCTACACCTTC
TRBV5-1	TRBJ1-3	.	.	CASSPGQNGNTIYF	TGCGCCAGCAGCCCAGGACAGAATGGAAACACCATATATTTT
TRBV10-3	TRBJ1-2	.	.	CAISEFPGRYGYTF	TGTGCCATCAGTGAGTTCCCGGGGAGATATGGCTACACCTTC